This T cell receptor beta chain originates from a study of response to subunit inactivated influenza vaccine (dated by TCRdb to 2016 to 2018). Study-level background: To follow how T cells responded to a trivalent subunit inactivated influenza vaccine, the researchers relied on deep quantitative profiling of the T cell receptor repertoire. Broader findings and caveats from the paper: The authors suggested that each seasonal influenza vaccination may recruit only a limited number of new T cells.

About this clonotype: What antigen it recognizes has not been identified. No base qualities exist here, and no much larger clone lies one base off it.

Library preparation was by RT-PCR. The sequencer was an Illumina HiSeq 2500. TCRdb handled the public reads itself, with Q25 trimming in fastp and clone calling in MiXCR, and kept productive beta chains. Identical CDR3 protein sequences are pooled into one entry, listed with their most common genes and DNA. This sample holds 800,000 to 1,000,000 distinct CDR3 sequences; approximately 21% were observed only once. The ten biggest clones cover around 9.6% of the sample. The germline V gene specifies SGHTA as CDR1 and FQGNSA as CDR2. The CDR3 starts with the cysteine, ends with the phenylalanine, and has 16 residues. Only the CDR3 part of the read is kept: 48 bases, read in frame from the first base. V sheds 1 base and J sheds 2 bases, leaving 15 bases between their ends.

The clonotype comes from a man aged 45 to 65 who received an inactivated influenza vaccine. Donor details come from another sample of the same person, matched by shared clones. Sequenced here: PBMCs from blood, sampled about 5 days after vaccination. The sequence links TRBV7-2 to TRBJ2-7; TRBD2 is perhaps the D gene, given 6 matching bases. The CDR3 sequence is CASSLGRGTRAYEQYF. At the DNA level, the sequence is TGTGCCAGCAGCTTAGGGAGGGGTACTAGGGCCTACGAGCAGTACTTC.